The 27 T cell receptor beta chains listed next were all sequenced from one sample in a study of regulatory T cells. Study-level results: In CD3G-deficient patients, conventional CD4+ T cells were enriched for hydrophobic CDR3 residues at positions 6 and 7.

These receptors' antigens are unknown. Amplification used 52 TRBV primers and 13 TRBJ primers. Profiling relied on immunoSEQ multiplex PCR, and the TCRdb table lists in-frame clones only, not all of them. The sample lists tens of thousands of clones; 70% to 90% were seen once. Sequences were obtained from conventional CD4+ T cells sorted from blood. These receptors all stem from a person between 18 and 35 years old with CD3G deficiency.

This rearrangement joins TRBV6-1 to TRBJ2-7; 8 nucleotides match TRBD1. This CDR3 is 15 amino acids long. Per the germline V gene, CDR1 is MNHNS and CDR2 is SASEGT. With V trimmed by 2 bases and J by 5 bases, 8 bases remained unmatched. The CDR3 sequence: CASSERNRGVHEQYF. The DNA of the CDR3 is TGTGCCAGCAGTGAAAGGAACAGGGGGGTTCACGAGCAGTACTTC.

V usage is TRBV5-1 and J usage is TRBJ2-7; D uncertain. CDR3 length equals 14 residues. V was clipped by 4 bases and J by 2 bases, with 13 bases between them. The germline V gene has CDR1 SGHRS and CDR2 YFSETQ. The CDR3 loop is CASSEDAAAYEQYF. CDR3 in DNA: TGCGCCAGCAGCGAGGACGCGGCAGCCTACGAGCAGTACTTC.

This chain links TRBV5-1 with TRBJ2-2; D gene ambiguous. Germline lookup yields CDR1 SGHRS and CDR2 YFSETQ. CDR3 length: 12 residues. V lost 4 bases, J lost 3 bases, and 4 bases lay in between. CDR3 sequence reads: CASSLHTGELFF. CDR3 DNA sequence: TGCGCCAGCAGCCTCCACACCGGGGAGCTGTTTTTT.

The genes are TRBV28 and TRBJ2-2; D is possibly TRBD2 (6 bases). The CDR3 contains 16 residues. The V and J ends lost 8 bases and 1 base respectively, with 17 bases between them. Germline CDR1 is MDHEN and CDR2 is SYDVKM. CDR3 in amino acids: CASGQRRDRNTGELFF. In DNA, the CDR3 is TGTGCCAGCGGCCAGAGGCGGGACCGGAACACCGGGGAGCTGTTTTTT.

This clone was seen once. The V call is TRBV6-1, the J call TRBJ2-7, with 7 positions matching TRBD2. V dropped 4 bases and J dropped 3; count of bases not matched to a gene: 6. There are 14 residues in the CDR3. Germline CDR1 reads MNHNS; CDR2 reads SASEGT. CDR3 in DNA: TGTGCCAGCAGTGTTGGGGGGGAGGTCTACGAGCAGTACTTC. Residues: CASSVGGEVYEQYF.

This sequence joins TRBV5-1 and TRBJ2-5, with 9 bases fitting TRBD2. Germline CDR1 is SGHRS and CDR2 is YFSETQ. J lost 4 bases, V lost 2 bases, and 6 bases had no gene match. The CDR3 spans 15 residues. The chain's CDR3 is CASSFGGGAGETQYF. The CDR3 DNA follows: TGCGCCAGCAGCTTCGGCGGGGGGGCCGGAGAGACCCAGTACTTC.

The chain joins TRBV28 to TRBJ2-1; TRBD2 agrees at 11 bases. The CDR3 covers 15 residues. The ends lost 4 bases at V and 9 bases at J; junction bases unmatched: 8. Germline CDR1 MDHEN, CDR2 SYDVKM. The CDR3, as DNA: TGTGCCAGCAGTTCCTCCGGACTAGCGGGCGGTGAGCAGTTCTTC. It is translated as CASSSSGLAGGEQFF.

This clone ranks as medium-sized. The genes are TRBV6-6 and TRBJ1-3; D call uncertain. Germline V gene lookup returns CDR1 MNHNY and CDR2 SVGAGI (reference sequence). This CDR3 is built from 14 residues. Trimming cost V 2 bases and J 4 bases, with 9 bases left between them. CDR3 amino acids: CASSYGQGGNTIYF. As DNA, the CDR3 is TGTGCCAGCAGTTACGGGCAAGGAGGAAACACCATATATTTT.

The gene calls are TRBV6-1 and TRBJ2-3, with a possible D match to TRBD1 (5 bases). Trimming took off 5 bases at V and 6 bases at J, with 12 bases between the two ends. The CDR3 contains 13 residues. The germline V gene encodes CDR1 MNHNS and CDR2 SASEGT. The CDR3 loop is CASSTRATDTQYF. In nucleotides, the CDR3 is TGTGCCAGCAGTACCAGGGCCACCGATACGCAGTATTTT.

The sample holds a few counts of this clone. V is TRBV6-1 and J is TRBJ1-1; D is undetermined. Per the germline V gene, CDR1 is MNHNS and CDR2 is SASEGT. Trimming took off 6 bases at V and 1 base at J, with 12 bases between the two ends. The CDR3 is 14 amino acids. The CDR3 bases are TGTGCCAGCAGACCCACCACGTCGAACACTGAAGCTTTCTTT. Amino acids: CASRPTTSNTEAFF.

The chain employs TRBV7-9 and TRBJ2-3; D may match TRBD1 or TRBD2 (5 bases each). The CDR3 extends over 15 amino acids. Trimming removed 5 bases at V and 2 bases at J, with 14 bases between. Germline CDR1 SEHNR, CDR2 FQNEAQ (reference sequence). The chain's CDR3 is CASSRGDGYTDTQYF. In DNA form, the CDR3 reads TGTGCCAGCAGCAGAGGGGACGGTTACACAGATACGCAGTATTTT. Using reference TRBV7-9 and TRBJ2-3 for the parts outside the CDR3, the full variable domain is DTGVSQNPRHKITKRGQNVTFRCDPISEHNRLYWYRQTLGQGPEFLTYFQNEAQLEKSRLLSDRFSAERPKGSFSTLEIQRTEQGDSAMYLCASSRGDGYTDTQYFGPGTRLTVL.

The chain links TRBV19 to TRBJ2-1; D is possibly TRBD2 (6 bases). Germline values: CDR1 LNHDA, CDR2 SQIVND (reference sequence). The length of the CDR3 is 14 residues. Trimming left V 2 bases short and J 9 bases short, with 14 bases between. CDR3 coding DNA: TGTGCCAGTAGTATAAGGTGGGAGGCGGCTGAGCAGTTCTTC. Its protein product is CASSIRWEAAEQFF.

This chain links TRBV19 with TRBJ2-3; no firm D call. CDR1 is LNHDA and CDR2 is SQIVND in the germline V gene (reference sequence). The V gene lost 5 bases and the J gene lost 3 bases, with 9 bases spanning the gap. The CDR3 is 13 amino acids. The CDR3 loop is CASSSTRTDTQYF. The CDR3 DNA reads TGTGCCAGTAGTTCCACAAGGACAGATACGCAGTATTTT.

V is TRBV5-1 and J is TRBJ2-1; 7 nucleotides line up with TRBD2. V lost 0 bases to trimming and J lost 5 bases; unmatched junction nucleotides: 8. The germline V gene has CDR1 SGHRS and CDR2 YFSETQ. The CDR3 has 16 amino acids. CDR3 sequence: CASSLGGLAVNNEQFF. The CDR3 nucleotides read TGCGCCAGCAGCTTGGGGGGTCTAGCGGTTAACAATGAGCAGTTCTTC.

V is TRBV6-1 and J is TRBJ2-7; the match to TRBD1 covers 7 bases. Trimming removed 6 bases from V and 3 bases from J; junction bases left unmatched: 8. The CDR3 is 14 residues long. CDR1 and CDR2 (germline): MNHNS, SASEGT. The CDR3 bases are TGTGCCAGCAGGAGGACAGGAGCATTCTACGAGCAGTACTTC. Protein sequence: CASRRTGAFYEQYF.

V usage is TRBV6-1 and J usage is TRBJ2-7, with TRBD1 identical over 10 bases. The CDR3 runs 13 residues. The V segment lost 6 bases and the J segment 6 bases; nucleotides outside the gene matches: 5. Germline loops: CDR1 MNHNS, CDR2 SASEGT. DNA of the CDR3: TGTGCCAGCAGCCGGGACAGGGGAAGCGAGCAGTACTTC. Its protein is CASSRDRGSEQYF.

The chain is built from TRBV7-2 and TRBJ2-7; 11 bases are shared with TRBD2. With 1 base clipped from V and 0 bases from J, the junction kept 2 bases outside the gene matches. The germline V gene encodes CDR1 SGHTA and CDR2 FQGNSA. The CDR3 consists of 16 residues. Here the CDR3 DNA reads TGTGCCAGCAGCTTAGGACTAGCGGGGAGCTCCTACGAGCAGTACTTC. Translating gives CASSLGLAGSSYEQYF.

The chain links TRBV7-8 to TRBJ2-5; perhaps TRBD2 as D (6 bases). The CDR3 is 15 residues long. Germline CDR1 and CDR2: SGHVS and FQNEAQ. Trimming removed 4 bases from V and 5 bases from J, with 17 bases in between. CDR3 bases: TGTGCCAGCAGCTCCGCGGGACTCTCAGGGGAGACCCAGTACTTC. The encoded protein is CASSSAGLSGETQYF.

J is TRBJ2-3 and V is TRBV5-1; D possibly matches TRBD1 or TRBD2 (5 bases each). The germline CDR1 and CDR2 sequences are SGHRS and YFSETQ. This CDR3 is 14 amino acids long. V lost 3 bases, J lost 0 bases, and 8 bases lay in between. DNA of the CDR3: TGCGCCAGCAGCTACGGGGCTAGCACAGATACGCAGTATTTT. Its translation: CASSYGASTDTQYF.

The chain joins TRBV6-6 to TRBJ1-2; 8 bases match TRBD1. With V trimmed by 2 bases and J by 8 bases, 10 bases remained unmatched. This CDR3 is built from 15 residues. CDR1 MNHNY and CDR2 SVGAGI come from the germline V gene (reference sequence). CDR3: CASSYRSRTGQGYTF. DNA for the CDR3: TGTGCCAGCAGTTACCGCAGCCGGACAGGGCAAGGCTACACCTTC.

About this clone: The limits of the CDR3 on the DNA are not certain, so only TCRdb's listed CDR3 is given. The chain uses TRBV28 and TRBJ2-7; TRBD2 is taken as the D call from the table, unchecked against the DNA. The V gene's germline CDR1 is MDHEN and CDR2 SYDVKM. The CDR3 length is 15 residues, termini included. CDR3 loop: CASSSSGDGAYEQYF.

This clone is a singleton in its sample. The chain couples TRBV7-8 to TRBJ1-1; weak D call: TRBD1 (6 bases). V was shortened by 1 base and J by 6 bases, with 9 bases between the two germline ends. CDR1 and CDR2 (germline): SGHVS, FQNEAQ. The CDR3 spans 13 residues. CDR3: CASSLVRGSEAFF. CDR3 nucleotide sequence: TGTGCCAGCAGCTTAGTAAGGGGGTCTGAAGCTTTCTTT.

The CDR3 nucleotides read TGTGCCAGCTCCCTCCTTTCCCCTGAAGCTTTCTTT. Protein sequence: CASSLLSPEAFF. This sequence joins TRBV21-1 and TRBJ1-1. TRBV21-1 is designated a pseudogene. CDR3 size: 12 residues.

This clone was counted once. Here the CDR3 reads CASSSSTNYGYTF. The CDR3, as DNA: TGTGCCAGCAGTTCCAGTACTAACTATGGCTACACCTTC. The V gene is TRBV28, the J gene TRBJ1-2; D not certain. Deletions cut 4 bases from V and 0 bases from J, with 6 bases between. CDR1 and CDR2 (germline): MDHEN, SYDVKM. CDR3 size: 13 residues.

With regard to this clone: Other DNA sequences within the sample encode an identical CDR3. The J gene is TRBJ2-5, the V gene TRBV28, with TRBD2 matching over 7 bases. The trim removed 3 bases at V and 5 bases at J, leaving 3 bases unmatched. CDR3 length equals 13 residues. Per the germline V gene, CDR1 is MDHEN and CDR2 is SYDVKM. DNA for the CDR3: TGTGCCAGCAGTTTCGGGGGGAGGGAGACCCAGTACTTC. Encoded protein: CASSFGGRETQYF.

V usage is TRBV6-1 and J usage is TRBJ2-7, with D perhaps TRBD2 (5 bases). V was trimmed by 8 bases and J by 3 bases, leaving 5 bases between them. The CDR3 consists of 10 residues. CDR1 is MNHNS and CDR2 is SASEGT in the germline V gene. The CDR3 is CASGLYEQYF. CDR3 bases: TGTGCCAGCGGACTCTACGAGCAGTACTTC.

V usage is TRBV18 and J usage is TRBJ1-6, with D hard to call. Germline V lookup: CDR1 KGHSH, CDR2 LQKENI. The CDR3 loop spans 13 amino acids. V lost 6 bases and J lost 10, with 13 bases in between. In nucleotides, the CDR3 is TGTGCCAGCTCCTCAAGCCGAGAATCACCCCTCCACTTT. It codes for CASSSSRESPLHF.